A selection of T cell receptor beta chains follows, all from one sample in a study of blood T cell repertoires in COVID-19. The protocol was immunoSEQ multiplex PCR, while the TCRdb copy is restricted to in-frame clones and leaves out a portion. The repertoire holds roughly 180,000 clones, with around four fifths as singletons. The sample was peripheral blood. Receptors were obtained from a woman in her thirties with acute or convalescent COVID-19. Both conserved end residues are part of each CDR3. D genes are given only for firm matches. For some rows the clone size is stated as once, few or many, or as a class when expanded; others skip it.

v_call: TRBV3-1/TRBV3-2; cdr3_length: 14; d_call: -; clone_size: -; j_call: TRBJ2-7; cdr3_nt: TGTGCCAGCAGCCAAGATAACGGCTCCTACGAGCAGTACTTC; cdr3_aa: CASSQDNGSYEQYF
v_call: TRBV27; cdr3_length: 12; d_call: -; clone_size: -; j_call: TRBJ2-7; cdr3_nt: TGTGCCAGCAGTACCTACAGGGACGAGCAGTACTTC; cdr3_aa: CASSTYRDEQYF
v_call: TRBV7-9; cdr3_length: 14; d_call: -; clone_size: -; j_call: TRBJ1-1; cdr3_nt: TGTGCCAGCAGCTTATCTCGCCCGGGGGGTGAAGCTTTCTTT; cdr3_aa: CASSLSRPGGEAFF
v_call: TRBV7-8; cdr3_length: 16; d_call: TRBD2; clone_size: -; j_call: TRBJ2-7; cdr3_nt: TGTGCCAGCAGTATCCCGGGACTAGATTTATCCGGCGAGCAGTACTTC; cdr3_aa: CASSIPGLDLSGEQYF
v_call: TRBV5-1; cdr3_length: 14; d_call: -; clone_size: -; j_call: TRBJ2-2; cdr3_nt: TGCGCCAGCAGCTTGGGAAGGAGCGGCGGGGAGCTGTTTTTT; cdr3_aa: CASSLGRSGGELFF
v_call: TRBV7-8; cdr3_length: 15; d_call: TRBD1; clone_size: -; j_call: TRBJ2-3; cdr3_nt: TGTGCCAGCCTCAGGGGGACAGCGAGCACAGATACGCAGTATTTT; cdr3_aa: CASLRGTASTDTQYF
v_call: TRBV5-8; cdr3_length: 14; d_call: -; clone_size: -; j_call: TRBJ1-1; cdr3_nt: TGTGCCAGCAGCTTGGAACTAGGGGGCACTGAAGCTTTCTTT; cdr3_aa: CASSLELGGTEAFF
v_call: TRBV5-4; cdr3_length: 15; d_call: TRBD2; clone_size: -; j_call: TRBJ2-1; cdr3_nt: TGTGCCAGCAGCCTGAGGCCTAGCGGGAACAATGAGCAGTTCTTC; cdr3_aa: CASSLRPSGNNEQFF
v_call: TRBV4-3; cdr3_length: 15; d_call: -; clone_size: once; j_call: TRBJ2-1; cdr3_nt: TGCGCCAGCAGCCAAGACAGGGTCTCCTACAATGAGCAGTTCTTC; cdr3_aa: CASSQDRVSYNEQFF
v_call: TRBV4-2; cdr3_length: 16; d_call: TRBD1; clone_size: -; j_call: TRBJ2-7; cdr3_nt: TGTGCCAGCAGCCAAGGGGAGGGACAGGGTGACTACGAGCAGTACTTC; cdr3_aa: CASSQGEGQGDYEQYF
v_call: TRBV9; cdr3_length: 14; d_call: -; clone_size: -; j_call: TRBJ2-6; cdr3_nt: TGTGCCAGCAGCCCTTGGGGGCTCTCCAACGTCCTGACTTTC; cdr3_aa: CASSPWGLSNVLTF
v_call: TRBV28; cdr3_length: 17; d_call: -; clone_size: -; j_call: TRBJ1-1; cdr3_nt: TGTGCCAGCAGTAGTCGAACCCTTGGGGGGATGAACACTGAAGCTTTCTTT; cdr3_aa: CASSSRTLGGMNTEAFF
v_call: TRBV27; cdr3_length: 15; d_call: -; clone_size: -; j_call: TRBJ1-1; cdr3_nt: TGTGCCAGCAGTGAACTACAGGGCTTGGGGACTGAAGCTTTCTTT; cdr3_aa: CASSELQGLGTEAFF
v_call: TRBV3-1/TRBV3-2; cdr3_length: 15; d_call: -; clone_size: -; j_call: TRBJ1-5; cdr3_nt: TGTGCCAGCAGCCAAGGGCCCCCCAGGAATCAGCCCCAGCATTTT; cdr3_aa: CASSQGPPRNQPQHF
v_call: TRBV28; cdr3_length: 16; d_call: TRBD2; clone_size: -; j_call: TRBJ2-1; cdr3_nt: TGTGCCAGCAGTCCCCTGGGACTAGCGGGGGGCAATGAGCAGTTCTTC; cdr3_aa: CASSPLGLAGGNEQFF
v_call: TRBV30; cdr3_length: 14; d_call: TRBD1; clone_size: -; j_call: TRBJ2-7; cdr3_nt: TGTGCCTACAGCTCCCGACAGGGAAATGACGAGCAGTACTTC; cdr3_aa: CAYSSRQGNDEQYF
v_call: TRBV19; cdr3_length: 16; d_call: TRBD2; clone_size: once; j_call: TRBJ2-7; cdr3_nt: TGTGCCAGTAGTATGGGACTAGCGGGACCTAGGCTCGAGCAGTACTTC; cdr3_aa: CASSMGLAGPRLEQYF
v_call: TRBV20-1; cdr3_length: 12; d_call: -; clone_size: -; j_call: TRBJ1-2; cdr3_nt: TGCAGTGCTAGTGCAACAGGGCACGGCTACACCTTC; cdr3_aa: CSASATGHGYTF
v_call: TRBV11-2; cdr3_length: 17; d_call: -; clone_size: -; j_call: TRBJ1-6; cdr3_nt: TGTGCCAGCAGCTTGACAGTTCTGAGCTCCTATAATTCACCCCTCCACTTT; cdr3_aa: CASSLTVLSSYNSPLHF
v_call: TRBV27; cdr3_length: 14; d_call: -; clone_size: -; j_call: TRBJ1-1; cdr3_nt: TGTGCCAGCAGTTTTTACAGGGCGGAGACTGAAGCTTTCTTT; cdr3_aa: CASSFYRAETEAFF
v_call: TRBV27; cdr3_length: 14; d_call: TRBD2; clone_size: -; j_call: TRBJ2-5; cdr3_nt: TGTGCCAGCAGTTTCGGGGGGGTTTTGGCGACCCAGTACTTC; cdr3_aa: CASSFGGVLATQYF
v_call: TRBV28; cdr3_length: 18; d_call: TRBD2; clone_size: -; j_call: TRBJ2-2; cdr3_nt: TGTGCCAGCAGTACTGAACTAGCGGGAGGGTGGGTTGCCGGGGAGCTGTTTTTT; cdr3_aa: CASSTELAGGWVAGELFF
v_call: TRBV7-8; cdr3_length: 13; d_call: -; clone_size: -; j_call: TRBJ2-7; cdr3_nt: TGTGCCAGCAGCTTAGGTAGGAGTGCCGAGCAGTACTTC; cdr3_aa: CASSLGRSAEQYF
v_call: TRBV30; cdr3_length: 14; d_call: -; clone_size: -; j_call: TRBJ1-2; cdr3_nt: TGTGCCTGGGGAGCAGAGGGACTTAACTATGGCTACACCTTC; cdr3_aa: CAWGAEGLNYGYTF
v_call: TRBV5-6; cdr3_length: 16; d_call: TRBD1; clone_size: -; j_call: TRBJ1-2; cdr3_nt: TGTGCCAGCAGCTTACCCGGGACAGGGGGTCGGAATGGCTACACCTTC; cdr3_aa: CASSLPGTGGRNGYTF
v_call: TRBV6-5; cdr3_length: 12; d_call: -; clone_size: -; j_call: TRBJ2-2; cdr3_nt: TGTGCCAGCAGTTTGGGGCCCGGGGAGCTGTTTTTT; cdr3_aa: CASSLGPGELFF
v_call: TRBV5-6; cdr3_length: 14; d_call: -; clone_size: -; j_call: TRBJ2-7; cdr3_nt: TGTGCCAGCAGCCCCCAGGGTCTGATGCACGAGCAGTACTTC; cdr3_aa: CASSPQGLMHEQYF
v_call: TRBV4-3; cdr3_length: 15; d_call: -; clone_size: -; j_call: TRBJ1-2; cdr3_nt: TGCGCCAGCAGCCAAGTGGGCAGGAGCGGAGGGGGCTACACCTTC; cdr3_aa: CASSQVGRSGGGYTF
v_call: TRBV7-3; cdr3_length: 14; d_call: TRBD1; clone_size: -; j_call: TRBJ2-5; cdr3_nt: TGTGCCAGCAGCTGGACAGGGGGCCAAGAGACCCAGTACTTC; cdr3_aa: CASSWTGGQETQYF
v_call: TRBV7-2; cdr3_length: 14; d_call: -; clone_size: -; j_call: TRBJ1-2; cdr3_nt: TGTGCCAGCAGCTTACAGGGGCTTGACTATGGCTACACCTTC; cdr3_aa: CASSLQGLDYGYTF
v_call: TRBV14; cdr3_length: 15; d_call: TRBD2; clone_size: -; j_call: TRBJ2-1; cdr3_nt: TGTGCCAGCAGCCGTGCTAGCGGGTTCACAGATGAGCAGTTCTTC; cdr3_aa: CASSRASGFTDEQFF
v_call: TRBV9; cdr3_length: 16; d_call: -; clone_size: -; j_call: TRBJ1-3; cdr3_nt: TGTGCCAGCAGCGTAGAAAGGGGAAAGTCAGGAAACACCATATATTTT; cdr3_aa: CASSVERGKSGNTIYF
v_call: TRBV11-1; cdr3_length: 14; d_call: TRBD2; clone_size: -; j_call: TRBJ2-7; cdr3_nt: TGTGCCAGCAGCGCCAGCGGGGGGCCCTACGAGCAGTACTTC; cdr3_aa: CASSASGGPYEQYF
v_call: TRBV4-3; cdr3_length: 13; d_call: TRBD2; clone_size: -; j_call: TRBJ2-7; cdr3_nt: TGCGCCAGCAGCCAAGTTACTAGCGGCGAGCAGTACTTC; cdr3_aa: CASSQVTSGEQYF
v_call: TRBV7-9; cdr3_length: 14; d_call: TRBD1; clone_size: -; j_call: TRBJ1-2; cdr3_nt: TGTGCCAGCACCAGGGGGGTTGGAAACTATGGCTACACCTTC; cdr3_aa: CASTRGVGNYGYTF
v_call: TRBV7-8; cdr3_length: 14; d_call: -; clone_size: -; j_call: TRBJ1-2; cdr3_nt: TGTGCCAGCAGCTTAGATGGCCAGGTCTATGGCTACACCTTC; cdr3_aa: CASSLDGQVYGYTF
v_call: TRBV4-3; cdr3_length: 15; d_call: -; clone_size: once; j_call: TRBJ2-3; cdr3_nt: TGCGCCAGCAGCCAAGCGTCTCGGGGCACAGATACGCAGTATTTT; cdr3_aa: CASSQASRGTDTQYF
v_call: TRBV28; cdr3_length: 13; d_call: -; clone_size: -; j_call: TRBJ1-2; cdr3_nt: TGTGCCAGCAGTCCCCCCTACAGGGAAAGCTACACCTTC; cdr3_aa: CASSPPYRESYTF
v_call: TRBV28; cdr3_length: 16; d_call: TRBD1; clone_size: few; j_call: TRBJ2-7; cdr3_nt: TGTGCCAGCGGTAAACACCAGGGGGCACGACTTTGGGAGCAGTACTTC; cdr3_aa: CASGKHQGARLWEQYF
v_call: TRBV15; cdr3_length: 14; d_call: -; clone_size: -; j_call: TRBJ2-4; cdr3_nt: TGTGCCACCAGCAGAGATCGAATAGCAGACATTCAGTACTTC; cdr3_aa: CATSRDRIADIQYF
v_call: TRBV7-2; cdr3_length: 15; d_call: -; clone_size: -; j_call: TRBJ1-5; cdr3_nt: TGTGCCAGCAGCTTAGGACAGTATAGCAATCAGCCCCAGCATTTT; cdr3_aa: CASSLGQYSNQPQHF
v_call: TRBV27; cdr3_length: 15; d_call: TRBD2; clone_size: -; j_call: TRBJ2-7; cdr3_nt: TGTGCCAGCAGTTTATGGGCGGGAGGGACCTACGAGCAGTACTTC; cdr3_aa: CASSLWAGGTYEQYF
v_call: TRBV6-4; cdr3_length: 15; d_call: TRBD1; clone_size: -; j_call: TRBJ1-1; cdr3_nt: TGTGCCAGCAGTGACTCAGTAGGGGGCAGGACTGAAGCTTTCTTT; cdr3_aa: CASSDSVGGRTEAFF
v_call: TRBV28; cdr3_length: 15; d_call: -; clone_size: few; j_call: TRBJ1-5; cdr3_nt: TGTGCCAGCAACAGATTAGCGGATAGCAATCAGCCCCAGCATTTT; cdr3_aa: CASNRLADSNQPQHF
v_call: TRBV29-1; cdr3_length: 14; d_call: TRBD1; clone_size: once; j_call: TRBJ1-2; cdr3_nt: TGCAGCGTTGAAGATCCAGGGGGTAACTATGGCTACACCTTC; cdr3_aa: CSVEDPGGNYGYTF
v_call: TRBV6-4; cdr3_length: 13; d_call: -; clone_size: -; j_call: TRBJ1-1; cdr3_nt: TGTGCCAGCAGTGTCGGGTTGAACACTGAAGCTTTCTTT; cdr3_aa: CASSVGLNTEAFF
v_call: TRBV6-4; cdr3_length: 14; d_call: TRBD2; clone_size: -; j_call: TRBJ2-1; cdr3_nt: TGTGCCAGCAGTGAAGGACTAGATTACAATGAGCAGTTCTTC; cdr3_aa: CASSEGLDYNEQFF